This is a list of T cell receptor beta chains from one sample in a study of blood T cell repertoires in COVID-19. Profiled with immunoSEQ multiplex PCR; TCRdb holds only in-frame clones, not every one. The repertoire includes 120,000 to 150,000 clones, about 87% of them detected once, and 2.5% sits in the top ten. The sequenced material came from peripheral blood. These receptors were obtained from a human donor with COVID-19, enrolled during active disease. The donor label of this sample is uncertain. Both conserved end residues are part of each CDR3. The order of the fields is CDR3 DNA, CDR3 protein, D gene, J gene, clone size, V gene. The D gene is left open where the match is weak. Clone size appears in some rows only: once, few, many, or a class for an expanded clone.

CDR3 DNA: TGTGCCAGTAGTGGGACAGGGTATACGTACGAGCAGTACTTC; CDR3 protein: CASSGTGYTYEQYF; D gene: TRBD1; J gene: TRBJ2-7; clone size: few; V gene: TRBV19
CDR3 DNA: TGTGCCATCACTCTGGACAGGGTTGGCGGGGAGCTGTTTTTT; CDR3 protein: CAITLDRVGGELFF; D gene: TRBD1; J gene: TRBJ2-2; clone size: .; V gene: TRBV10-3
CDR3 DNA: TGTGCCAGCTGTCAGAGGGGACTTAACACTGAAGCTTTCTTT; CDR3 protein: CASCQRGLNTEAFF; D gene: .; J gene: TRBJ1-1; clone size: few; V gene: TRBV6-5
CDR3 DNA: TGTGCCAGCAGCTTGGTGCAGGCCGTAGGTGGAAACACCATATATTTT; CDR3 protein: CASSLVQAVGGNTIYF; D gene: .; J gene: TRBJ1-3; clone size: .; V gene: TRBV5-5
CDR3 DNA: TGTGCCAGCAGCTTTGGCCCAGGGTTGAGTTACGAGCAGTACTTC; CDR3 protein: CASSFGPGLSYEQYF; D gene: .; J gene: TRBJ2-7; clone size: .; V gene: TRBV7-2
CDR3 DNA: TGTGCCAGCAGCTCGCGCCCGGTGAACACTGAAGCTTTCTTT; CDR3 protein: CASSSRPVNTEAFF; D gene: .; J gene: TRBJ1-1; clone size: .; V gene: TRBV11-3
CDR3 DNA: TGCGCCAGCAGCTTGGGACAGGGAAGGTATGGCTACACCTTC; CDR3 protein: CASSLGQGRYGYTF; D gene: TRBD1; J gene: TRBJ1-2; clone size: .; V gene: TRBV5-1
CDR3 DNA: TGTGCCAGCGGCTCTGACGGGGAACTGTTTTTT; CDR3 protein: CASGSDGELFF; D gene: .; J gene: TRBJ1-4; clone size: .; V gene: TRBV12-3/TRBV12-4
CDR3 DNA: TGCGCCAGCAGCACACAGGGGCCAACGAACACCGGGGAGCTGTTTTTT; CDR3 protein: CASSTQGPTNTGELFF; D gene: TRBD1; J gene: TRBJ2-2; clone size: .; V gene: TRBV5-1
CDR3 DNA: TGTGCCAGCAGCTACAGGGGGACCACCGGGGAGCTGTTTTTT; CDR3 protein: CASSYRGTTGELFF; D gene: TRBD1; J gene: TRBJ2-2; clone size: .; V gene: TRBV2
CDR3 DNA: TGTGCCAGCAGCGTATCGGAAGAGACCCAGTACTTC; CDR3 protein: CASSVSEETQYF; D gene: .; J gene: TRBJ2-5; clone size: .; V gene: TRBV9
CDR3 DNA: TGCGCCAGCAGCCACGCCGGTCGCGCCCCGTTCTTC; CDR3 protein: CASSHAGRAPFF; D gene: .; J gene: TRBJ2-1; clone size: .; V gene: TRBV4-1
CDR3 DNA: TGTGCCAGCAGTGACGGGACAGGGTCGAGGCCCCAGCATTTT; CDR3 protein: CASSDGTGSRPQHF; D gene: TRBD1; J gene: TRBJ1-5; clone size: .; V gene: TRBV6-1
CDR3 DNA: TGTGCCAGCACCCACGCGGGACAGGGGACCGCTGAAGCTTTCTTT; CDR3 protein: CASTHAGQGTAEAFF; D gene: TRBD1; J gene: TRBJ1-1; clone size: .; V gene: TRBV6-6
CDR3 DNA: TGTGCCAGCAGTCACCGTATGGGCGGCTACACCTTC; CDR3 protein: CASSHRMGGYTF; D gene: .; J gene: TRBJ1-2; clone size: .; V gene: TRBV6-5
CDR3 DNA: TGTGCCAGTAGTATTCAGAACAGGGAACAGCCCCAGCATTTT; CDR3 protein: CASSIQNREQPQHF; D gene: .; J gene: TRBJ1-5; clone size: .; V gene: TRBV19
CDR3 DNA: TGTGCCAGTACCGCACCCAACCCAGGGGGCCTAAACTATGGCTACACCTTC; CDR3 protein: CASTAPNPGGLNYGYTF; D gene: TRBD1; J gene: TRBJ1-2; clone size: .; V gene: TRBV19